This is a list of T cell receptor beta chains from one sample in a study of cytomegalovirus exposure and HLA in healthy donors. Sequencing was performed with immunoSEQ multiplex PCR; in TCRdb, only in-frame clones are kept and a portion is missing. The sample includes 200,000 or so clones, around 80% of them seen just once. Sequenced input: PBMCs. The receptor source for this set is a woman under 30 in good health and CMV-seropositive. Each CDR3 is given with its conserved first and last residue. Fields, in order: D gene, V gene, clone size, J gene, CDR3 length, CDR3 DNA, CDR3 protein. The D gene is left open where the match is weak. Not every row has a clone size; where given, it reads once, few, many or a size class.

D: TRBD1; V: TRBV4-1; size: -; J: TRBJ2-5; length: 16; DNA: TGCGCCAGCAGCCAGGGAACAGGGGATCCCCAAGAGACCCAGTACTTC; CDR3: CASSQGTGDPQETQYF
D: -; V: TRBV30; size: -; J: TRBJ1-5; length: 16; DNA: TGTGCCTGGAGTGCCAATTCACAGAACCTGAATCAGCCCCAGCATTTT; CDR3: CAWSANSQNLNQPQHF
D: TRBD2; V: TRBV11-2; size: -; J: TRBJ2-3; length: 15; DNA: TGTGCCAGCAGCCTGCTCGGGACTAGCTTTGATACGCAGTATTTT; CDR3: CASSLLGTSFDTQYF
D: TRBD2; V: TRBV5-4; size: few; J: TRBJ2-2; length: 14; DNA: TGTGCCAGCAGCTTGGAGCGGGGGAGCGGGGAGCTGTTTTTT; CDR3: CASSLERGSGELFF
D: TRBD1; V: TRBV7-2; size: -; J: TRBJ1-6; length: 15; DNA: TGTGCCAGCAGCCTCCGGACAGGGGAAGGGTCACCCCTCCACTTT; CDR3: CASSLRTGEGSPLHF
D: TRBD1; V: TRBV19; size: -; J: TRBJ1-6; length: 15; DNA: TGTGCCAGTAGTAGTCCCCGGACAGGAAATTCACCCCTCCACTTT; CDR3: CASSSPRTGNSPLHF
D: -; V: TRBV7-9; size: -; J: TRBJ2-2; length: 12; DNA: TGTGCCAGCCGTTTTGGGCCGGGGGAGCTGTTTTTT; CDR3: CASRFGPGELFF
D: -; V: TRBV5-8; size: once; J: TRBJ1-4; length: 13; DNA: TGTGCCAGCAGCTCGGGGGGTCGGGAAAAACTGTTTTTT; CDR3: CASSSGGREKLFF
D: TRBD1; V: TRBV7-8; size: -; J: TRBJ1-4; length: 17; DNA: TGTGCCAGCAGCTTATTTCAGAAGGGACAGAGTAATGAAAAACTGTTTTTT; CDR3: CASSLFQKGQSNEKLFF
D: -; V: TRBV7-3; size: -; J: TRBJ2-2; length: 15; DNA: TGTGCCAGCAGCCAACAGGGCCCGGATACCGGGGAGCTGTTTTTT; CDR3: CASSQQGPDTGELFF
D: -; V: TRBV7-6; size: -; J: TRBJ2-3; length: 13; DNA: TGTGCCAGCAGCTTAGCCGGGGTGGATACGCAGTATTTT; CDR3: CASSLAGVDTQYF
D: TRBD1; V: TRBV6-1; size: -; J: TRBJ2-7; length: 13; DNA: TGTGCCAGTAGACAGGGTGTGACCTACGAGCAGTACTTC; CDR3: CASRQGVTYEQYF
D: TRBD2; V: TRBV30; size: -; J: TRBJ2-5; length: 17; DNA: TGTGCCTGGAGTGCCGGGACTAGCGGGGGGGCCCTGGAGACCCAGTACTTC; CDR3: CAWSAGTSGGALETQYF
D: TRBD2; V: TRBV30; size: -; J: TRBJ2-3; length: 15; DNA: TGTGCCTGGAACTCGGGACTAGCGGGGGGGGATACGCAGTATTTT; CDR3: CAWNSGLAGGDTQYF
D: TRBD1; V: TRBV12-5; size: -; J: TRBJ1-2; length: 15; DNA: TGTGCTAGTGGTTTAGATGGGACAGGGCTGGATGGCTACACCTTC; CDR3: CASGLDGTGLDGYTF
D: TRBD2; V: TRBV5-1; size: once; J: TRBJ2-5; length: 15; DNA: TGCGCCAGCAGCCCCTCCAGCGGGGGTCAAGAGACCCAGTACTTC; CDR3: CASSPSSGGQETQYF
D: TRBD1; V: TRBV2; size: -; J: TRBJ2-5; length: 16; DNA: TGTGCCAGTGAGGCGGAGACAGGGGGCTATTGGGAGACCCAGTACTTC; CDR3: CASEAETGGYWETQYF
D: -; V: TRBV9; size: -; J: TRBJ2-3; length: 15; DNA: TGTGCCAGCAGCCCCCAGACCCGGACTACCGATACGCAGTATTTT; CDR3: CASSPQTRTTDTQYF
D: TRBD2; V: TRBV6-1; size: -; J: TRBJ2-1; length: 14; DNA: TGTGCCAGCAGGACTAGCGGCTCCTACAATGAGCAGTTCTTC; CDR3: CASRTSGSYNEQFF
D: TRBD1; V: TRBV10-3; size: -; J: TRBJ1-1; length: 13; DNA: TGTGCCATCAGTAGGACAGGCGGCACTGAAGCTTTCTTT; CDR3: CAISRTGGTEAFF
D: -; V: TRBV6-1; size: -; J: TRBJ1-1; length: 15; DNA: TGTGCCAGCGTCCGAGTTGGGGGCGGGGGTACTGAAGCTTTCTTT; CDR3: CASVRVGGGGTEAFF
D: -; V: TRBV5-1; size: -; J: TRBJ2-3; length: 14; DNA: TGCGCCAGCAGCTTGGGGGGGGGCATAACGGGGCAGTATTTT; CDR3: CASSLGGGITGQYF
D: TRBD2; V: TRBV5-1; size: -; J: TRBJ2-1; length: 17; DNA: TGCGCCAGCAGCTTGGGAGGCGGGACTAGAATCGGAGATGAGCAGTTCTTC; CDR3: CASSLGGGTRIGDEQFF
D: -; V: TRBV2; size: few; J: TRBJ1-6; length: 13; DNA: TGTGCCAGCACTTTAAGTAATAATTCACCCCTCCACTTC; CDR3: CASTLSNNSPLHF
D: -; V: TRBV7-9; size: -; J: TRBJ1-4; length: 15; DNA: TGTTCCAGCAGCTTAGGGTCAAGGGGATACGAAAAACTGTTTTTT; CDR3: CSSSLGSRGYEKLFF
D: -; V: TRBV9; size: -; J: TRBJ2-1; length: 14; DNA: TGTGCCAGCAGCGTAGTGCGGGCCTCCAATGAGCAGTTCTTC; CDR3: CASSVVRASNEQFF
D: -; V: TRBV21-1; size: -; J: TRBJ1-5; length: 15; DNA: TGTGCCAGCAGCAAGGACAGCACGGGGCATCAGCCCCAGCATTTT; CDR3: CASSKDSTGHQPQHF
D: TRBD2; V: TRBV18; size: -; J: TRBJ2-1; length: 14; DNA: TGTGCCAGCTCAGCGGGACTAGGTCCCAATGAGCAGTTCTTC; CDR3: CASSAGLGPNEQFF
D: -; V: TRBV20-1; size: -; J: TRBJ2-7; length: 11; DNA: TGCAGTGCTAGAGTCGGTACAGGGCAACGCTTC; CDR3: CSARVGTGQRF
D: -; V: TRBV5-6; size: -; J: TRBJ1-1; length: 15; DNA: TGTGCCAGCAACCCCAACCCAGGTGCTAAACTTGAAGCTTTCTTT; CDR3: CASNPNPGAKLEAFF
D: -; V: TRBV7-7; size: -; J: TRBJ1-1; length: 12; DNA: TGTGCCAGCAGCTCCTTGGGGGGGGAAGCTTTCTTT; CDR3: CASSSLGGEAFF
D: TRBD2; V: TRBV9; size: -; J: TRBJ2-5; length: 14; DNA: TGTGCCAGCAGCGTCAGCGGGGGCCAAGAGACCCAGTACTTC; CDR3: CASSVSGGQETQYF
D: TRBD1; V: TRBV30; size: -; J: TRBJ1-2; length: 15; DNA: TGTGCCTGCCTCCCCTGGGACAGGGCGAACTATGGCTACACCTTC; CDR3: CACLPWDRANYGYTF
D: -; V: TRBV2; size: -; J: TRBJ2-2; length: 16; DNA: TGTGCCAGCCGGCCTGCCTCTTTTGGGGCTAAGGGGGAGCTGTTTTTT; CDR3: CASRPASFGAKGELFF
D: TRBD2; V: TRBV7-3; size: -; J: TRBJ2-2; length: 15; DNA: TGTGCCAGCAGCTTATCGGGGGGGGTTACCGGGGAGCTGTTTTTT; CDR3: CASSLSGGVTGELFF
D: TRBD2; V: TRBV4-3; size: -; J: TRBJ2-3; length: 14; DNA: TGCGCCAGCAGCGTTAGCGGGGGGGTAGATACGCAGTATTTT; CDR3: CASSVSGGVDTQYF
D: -; V: TRBV29-1; size: -; J: TRBJ2-5; length: 15; DNA: TGCAGCGTTGGCAGCCGGCAGGGGATTGGGGAGACCCAGTACTTC; CDR3: CSVGSRQGIGETQYF
D: -; V: TRBV5-1; size: -; J: TRBJ2-7; length: 16; DNA: TGCGCCAGCAGCTTGTTTGCGGGCGGGCCAGCCTACGAGCAGTACTTC; CDR3: CASSLFAGGPAYEQYF
D: TRBD1; V: TRBV4-1; size: -; J: TRBJ2-7; length: 14; DNA: TGCGCCAGCAGCCAACCCGGACAGGGCTACGAGCAGTACTTC; CDR3: CASSQPGQGYEQYF
D: TRBD2; V: TRBV5-1; size: -; J: TRBJ2-7; length: 16; DNA: TGCGCCAGCAGCTTGGTCGGCGGGGGGAGCTCCTACGAGCAGTACTTC; CDR3: CASSLVGGGSSYEQYF
D: -; V: TRBV6-5; size: -; J: TRBJ2-5; length: 10; DNA: TGTGCCAGCGGGAGGGAGACCCAGTACTTC; CDR3: CASGRETQYF
D: TRBD2; V: TRBV6-4; size: -; J: TRBJ2-3; length: 16; DNA: TGTGCCAGCAGTGACTCCGGGGGGGCCCCCACAGATACGCAGTATTTT; CDR3: CASSDSGGAPTDTQYF